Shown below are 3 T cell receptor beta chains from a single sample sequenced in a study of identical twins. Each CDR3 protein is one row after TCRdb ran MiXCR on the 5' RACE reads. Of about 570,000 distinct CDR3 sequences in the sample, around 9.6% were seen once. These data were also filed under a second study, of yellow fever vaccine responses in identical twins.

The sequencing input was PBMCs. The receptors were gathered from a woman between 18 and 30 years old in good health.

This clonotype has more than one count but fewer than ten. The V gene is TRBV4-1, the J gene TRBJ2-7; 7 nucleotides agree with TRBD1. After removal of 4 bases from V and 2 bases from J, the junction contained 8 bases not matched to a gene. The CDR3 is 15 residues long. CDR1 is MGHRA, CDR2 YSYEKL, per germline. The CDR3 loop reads CASSLFHRGTYEQYF. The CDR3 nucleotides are TGCGCCAGCAGCCTTTTTCACAGGGGTACCTACGAGCAGTACTTC.

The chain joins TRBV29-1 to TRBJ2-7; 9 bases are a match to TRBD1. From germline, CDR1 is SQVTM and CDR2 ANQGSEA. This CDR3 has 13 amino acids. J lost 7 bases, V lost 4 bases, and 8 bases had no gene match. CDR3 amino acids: CSVVTGGNGEQYF. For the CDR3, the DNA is TGCAGCGTTGTGACAGGGGGAAATGGTGAGCAGTACTTC.

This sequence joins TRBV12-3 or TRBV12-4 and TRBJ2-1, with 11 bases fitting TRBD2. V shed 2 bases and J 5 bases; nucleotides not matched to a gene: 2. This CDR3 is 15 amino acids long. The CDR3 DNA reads TGTGCCAGCAGTTTATTGACTAGCGGGGACAATGAGCAGTTCTTC. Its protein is CASSLLTSGDNEQFF.